Detailed here is one T cell receptor beta chain. The CDR3 is made up of 11 amino acids. Germline V lookup: CDR1 SNHLY, CDR2 FYNNEI. The V end lost 11 bases, the J end lost 2 bases, and 10 bases lay between the germline ends. Treatment noted: over 15 received Ad26.COV2.S at low or high dose, single or two shots; about 5 received placebo; per-sample allocation not given. The study sampled participants on day 63 after the first vaccine or placebo injection. This sample stems from a study of Ad26.COV2.S vaccination and SARS-CoV-2 variants. Assay: immunoSEQ multiplex PCR; the TCRdb copy retains only in-frame clones and omits some. Of about 280,000 clones listed, more than 75% are singletons.

The chain couples TRBV2 to TRBJ2-7, with a possible D match to TRBD2 (5 bases). The sample was peripheral blood, taken in a trial of Ad26.COV2.S vaccine versus placebo. The TCR comes from a person aged 18-65 years who received the Ad26.COV2.S COVID-19 vaccine or a placebo. CDR3 in amino acids: CAGGQAYEQYF. For the CDR3, the DNA is TGTGCCGGCGGGCAAGCCTACGAGCAGTACTTC. Combining the CDR3 with reference TRBV2 and TRBJ2-7 gives the whole variable domain EPEVTQTPSHQVTQMGQEVILRCVPISNHLYFYWYRQILGQKVEFLVSFYNNEISEKSEIFDDQFSVERPDGSNFTLKIRSTKLEDSAMYFCAGGQAYEQYFGPGTRLTVT.